This TCR beta chain comes out of a study of OX40 agonist ivuxolimab in advanced cancers. The junction had 0 bases not matched to a gene; V was cut back by 3 bases and J by 1 base. The V gene's germline CDR1 is MNHEY and CDR2 SMNVEV (reference sequence). The CDR3 sequence is 14 residues long. TCRdb's copy holds only in-frame clones and misses some; the assay was immunoSEQ multiplex PCR. The table records some 74,000 clones, about 82% of them present only once. This TCR derives from an adult with an advanced solid tumor such as melanoma, head and neck, liver or kidney cancer. V is TRBV27 and J is TRBJ2-7; 10 positions agree with TRBD1. The sample in question was CD4+ or CD8+ T cells sorted from blood, obtained in a trial of the OX40 agonist ivuxolimab. CDR3 nucleotides: TGTGCCAGCAGTTTGGGACAGGGGTCCTACGAGCAGTACTTC. As protein: CASSLGQGSYEQYF.